Shown below are 4 T cell receptor beta chains from a single sample sequenced in a study of cytomegalovirus exposure and HLA in healthy donors. Method: immunoSEQ multiplex PCR; TCRdb's copy keeps in-frame clones and lacks some. The repertoire holds some 65,000 clones, with around 97% as singletons. Sample: PBMCs. The receptors were sampled from a man between 18 and 35 years old in good health and CMV-seronegative.

The CDR3 loop reads CASSIGGQGSYEQYF. In nucleotides, the CDR3 is TGTGCCAGTAGTATAGGGGGACAGGGCTCCTACGAGCAGTACTTC. The V gene is TRBV19, the J gene TRBJ2-7; 9 nucleotides agree with TRBD1. The CDR3 is 15 amino acids. Trimming removed 1 base from V and 0 bases from J; junction bases left unmatched: 1. Germline V gene data show CDR1 as LNHDA and CDR2 as SQIVND (reference sequence). Filled out from reference TRBV19 and TRBJ2-7, the complete variable domain reads DGGITQSPKYLFRKEGQNVTLSCEQNLNHDAMYWYRQDPGQGLRLIYYSQIVNDFQKGDIAEGYSVSREKKESFPLTVTSAQKNPTAFYLCASSIGGQGSYEQYFGPGTRLTVT.

V is TRBV7-9 and J is TRBJ2-1, with 9 bases identical to TRBD1. J was trimmed by 2 bases and V by 4 bases; bases with no gene match: 6. The CDR3 has 16 amino acids. The germline V gene has CDR1 SEHNR and CDR2 FQNEAQ (reference sequence). CDR3 region: CASSSGTGRTYNEQFF. CDR3 DNA: TGTGCCAGCAGCTCCGGGACAGGGAGGACCTACAATGAGCAGTTCTTC.

This clone showed up just once. This rearrangement joins TRBV6-5 to TRBJ2-7; tentatively, D is TRBD1 (6 bases). This CDR3 is built from 12 residues. V gave up 6 bases and J gave up 1 base, with 7 bases separating them. Germline loops: CDR1 MNHEY, CDR2 SVGAGI. CDR3 bases: TGTGCCAGCAGGACAGGATCCTACGAGCAGTACTTC. Its protein is CASRTGSYEQYF.

The chain carries TRBV5-1 and TRBJ2-1, with TRBD2 matching over 16 bases. Trimming took 3 bases from V and 3 from J; bases not matched to a gene: 6. The CDR3 contains 18 residues. CDR1 SGHRS and CDR2 YFSETQ come from the germline V gene. CDR3 DNA: TGCGCCAGCAGCTCGGGACTAGCGGGAGGGCTTGTCTACAATGAGCAGTTCTTC. This codes for CASSSGLAGGLVYNEQFF.